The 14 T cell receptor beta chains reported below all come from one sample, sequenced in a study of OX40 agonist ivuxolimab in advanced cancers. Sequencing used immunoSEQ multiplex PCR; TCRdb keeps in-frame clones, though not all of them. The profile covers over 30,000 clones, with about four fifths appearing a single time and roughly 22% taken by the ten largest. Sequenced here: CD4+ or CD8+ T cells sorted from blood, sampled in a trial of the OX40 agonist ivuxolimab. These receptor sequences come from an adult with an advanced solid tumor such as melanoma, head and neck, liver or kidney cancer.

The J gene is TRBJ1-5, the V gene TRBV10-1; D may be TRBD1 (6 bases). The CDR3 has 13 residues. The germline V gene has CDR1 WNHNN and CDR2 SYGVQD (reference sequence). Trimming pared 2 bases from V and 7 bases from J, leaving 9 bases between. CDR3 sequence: CASSEGGAQPQHF. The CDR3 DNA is TGCGCCAGCAGTGAGGGGGGGGCACAGCCCCAGCATTTT.

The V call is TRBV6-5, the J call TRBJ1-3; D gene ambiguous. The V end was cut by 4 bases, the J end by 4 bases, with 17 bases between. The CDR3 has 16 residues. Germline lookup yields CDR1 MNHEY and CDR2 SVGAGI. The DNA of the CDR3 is TGTGCCAGCAGTTCCTCCCGGGTCAGCGGAGGAAACACCATATATTTT. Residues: CASSSSRVSGGNTIYF.

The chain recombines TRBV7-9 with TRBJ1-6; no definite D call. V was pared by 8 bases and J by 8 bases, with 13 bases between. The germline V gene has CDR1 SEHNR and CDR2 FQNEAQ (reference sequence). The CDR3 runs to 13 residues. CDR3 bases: TGTGCCAGCCAAGAGAGAATTGATTCACCCCTCCACTTT. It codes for CASQERIDSPLHF.

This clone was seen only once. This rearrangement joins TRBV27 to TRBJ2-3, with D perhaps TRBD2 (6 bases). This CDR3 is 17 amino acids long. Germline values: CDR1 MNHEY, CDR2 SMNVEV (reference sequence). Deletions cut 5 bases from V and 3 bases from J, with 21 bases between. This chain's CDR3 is CASSLGLSPRGTDTQYF. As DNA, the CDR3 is TGTGCCAGCAGTCTCGGACTATCGCCCAGAGGGACAGATACGCAGTATTTT.

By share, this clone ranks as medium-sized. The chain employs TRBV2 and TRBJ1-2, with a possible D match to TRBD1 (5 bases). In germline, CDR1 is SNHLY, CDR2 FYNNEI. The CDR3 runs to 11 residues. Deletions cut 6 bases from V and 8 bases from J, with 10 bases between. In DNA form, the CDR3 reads TGTGCCAGCAGCGCAGGGTGGGGCTACACCTTC. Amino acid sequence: CASSAGWGYTF.

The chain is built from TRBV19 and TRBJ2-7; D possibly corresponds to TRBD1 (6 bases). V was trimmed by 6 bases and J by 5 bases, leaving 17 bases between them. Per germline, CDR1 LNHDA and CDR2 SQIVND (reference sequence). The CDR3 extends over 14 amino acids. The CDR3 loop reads CASSPIDRSHEQYF. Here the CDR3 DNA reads TGTGCCAGTAGCCCGATAGACAGGTCCCACGAGCAGTACTTC.

The CDR3 sequence: CASSQAATYEQYF. CDR3 DNA sequence: TGCGCCAGCAGCCAAGCAGCAACCTACGAGCAGTACTTC. This chain joins TRBV4-3 and TRBJ2-7, with unresolved D. This CDR3 comprises 13 residues. Germline V gene data show CDR1 as LGHNA and CDR2 as YSLEER. The ends were cut back, 1 base at V and 2 bases at J, with 6 bases in the middle.

DNA of the CDR3: TGCGCCAGCAGCCGAACACTAGCTCCCTTAAGATACGAGCAGTACTTC. It yields the protein CASSRTLAPLRYEQYF. The rearrangement joins TRBV5-1 to TRBJ2-7; the D gene is possibly TRBD2 (6 bases). V lost 4 bases to trimming and J lost 4 bases, with 21 bases between them. Per germline, CDR1 SGHRS and CDR2 YFSETQ. The CDR3 is 16 amino acids. Based on the CDR3 plus reference TRBV5-1 and TRBJ2-7, the full variable domain is KAGVTQTPRYLIKTRGQQVTLSCSPISGHRSVSWYQQTPGQGLQFLFEYFSETQRNKGNFPGRFSGRQFSNSRSEMNVSTLELGDSALYLCASSRTLAPLRYEQYFGPGTRLTVT.

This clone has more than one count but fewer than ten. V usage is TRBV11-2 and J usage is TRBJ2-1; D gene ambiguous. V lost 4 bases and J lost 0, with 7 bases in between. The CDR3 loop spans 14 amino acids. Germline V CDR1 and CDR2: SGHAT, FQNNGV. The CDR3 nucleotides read TGTGCCAGCAGCTCCGTGGGCTCCTACAATGAGCAGTTCTTC. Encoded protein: CASSSVGSYNEQFF.

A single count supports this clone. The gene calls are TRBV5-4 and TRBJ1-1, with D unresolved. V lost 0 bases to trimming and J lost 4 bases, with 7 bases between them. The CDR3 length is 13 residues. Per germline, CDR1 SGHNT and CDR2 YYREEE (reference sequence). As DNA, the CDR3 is TGTGCCAGCAGCTTGGAGCTGAGCACTGAAGCTTTCTTT. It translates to CASSLELSTEAFF. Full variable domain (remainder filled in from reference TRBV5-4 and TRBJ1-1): ETGVTQSPTHLIKTRGQQVTLRCSSQSGHNTVSWYQQALGQGPQFIFQYYREEENGRGNFPPRFSGLQFPNYSSELNVNALELDDSALYLCASSLELSTEAFFGQGTRLTVV.

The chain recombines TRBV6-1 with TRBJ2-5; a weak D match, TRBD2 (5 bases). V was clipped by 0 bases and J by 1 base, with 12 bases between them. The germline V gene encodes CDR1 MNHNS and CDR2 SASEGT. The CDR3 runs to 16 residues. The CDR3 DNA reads TGTGCCAGCAGTGAAGCGGCGAGGGAGCCCCAAGAGACCCAGTACTTC. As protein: CASSEAAREPQETQYF.

As DNA, the CDR3 is TGCGCCAGCAGCCGCGCAGGGGGAAGAGAGCGCACAGATACGCAGTATTTT. Translation: CASSRAGGRERTDTQYF. The rearrangement uses TRBV4-1 and TRBJ2-3; 7 bases align to TRBD1. The CDR3 covers 17 residues. Germline V gene lookup returns CDR1 MGHRA and CDR2 YSYEKL. V dropped 4 bases and J dropped 1; count of bases not matched to a gene: 11.

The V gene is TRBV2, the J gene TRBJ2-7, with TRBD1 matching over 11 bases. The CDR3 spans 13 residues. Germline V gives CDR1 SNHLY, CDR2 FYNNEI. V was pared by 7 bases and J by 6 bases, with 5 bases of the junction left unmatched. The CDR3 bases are TGTGCCAGCAACCGGGACAGGGGGGGCGAGCAGTACTTC. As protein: CASNRDRGGEQYF.

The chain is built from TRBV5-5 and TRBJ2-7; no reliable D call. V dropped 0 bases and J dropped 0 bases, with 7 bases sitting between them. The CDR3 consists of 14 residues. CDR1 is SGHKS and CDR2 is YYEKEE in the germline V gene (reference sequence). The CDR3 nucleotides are TGTGCCAGCAGCTTGGGAGTAGACTCCTACGAGCAGTACTTC. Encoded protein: CASSLGVDSYEQYF.